Following are 16 T cell receptor beta chains from one sample sequenced in a study of cytomegalovirus exposure and HLA in healthy donors. A multiplex PCR was run with 60 Vbeta primers and 13 Jbeta primers. TCRdb's table, derived via immunoSEQ multiplex PCR, lists solely in-frame clones and lacks some. The sample has approximately 100,000 clones; 75% to 90% are singletons. Sequenced: PBMCs. These receptors were obtained from a man aged 30 to 45 in good health and CMV-seronegative.

The rearrangement uses TRBV11-1 and TRBJ2-1; 7 bases agree with TRBD1. From germline, CDR1 is SGHAT and CDR2 FQDESV (reference sequence). Germline trimming cut 6 bases from V and 10 bases from J; bases unmatched to any gene: 6. The CDR3 covers 12 residues. CDR3 protein: CASRQTGNEQFF. The CDR3 DNA is TGTGCCAGCAGGCAGACAGGGAACGAGCAGTTCTTC.

The genes are TRBV4-1 and TRBJ2-6, with D perhaps matching TRBD1 (5 bases). The CDR3 loop spans 19 amino acids. Germline loops: CDR1 MGHRA, CDR2 YSYEKL. The ends were cut back, 4 bases at V and 0 bases at J, with 19 bases in the middle. The CDR3 DNA follows: TGCGCCAGCAGCCGCCTCCCGGAGACAGAAGGCTCTGGGGCCAACGTCCTGACTTTC. Translated, it gives CASSRLPETEGSGANVLTF.

The chain has TRBV9 and TRBJ2-6; perhaps TRBD1 as D (6 bases). Per the germline V gene, CDR1 is SGDLS and CDR2 is YYNGEE. The CDR3 extends over 15 amino acids. Trimming left V 4 bases short and J 8 bases short, with 16 bases between. Here the CDR3 DNA reads TGTGCCAGCAGCATGACAGGCGACTTAACCAACGTCCTGACTTTC. Translation gives CASSMTGDLTNVLTF.

This clone has just one count. The CDR3 coding sequence is TGTGCCAGCAGAACCGGGACAGGGGATGGAGAGACCCAGTACTTC. Encoded protein: CASRTGTGDGETQYF. V and J are TRBV6-5 and TRBJ2-5; TRBD1 matches at 10 bases. J was trimmed by 4 bases and V by 6 bases; bases with no gene match: 8. The germline V gene has CDR1 MNHEY and CDR2 SVGAGI. The CDR3 has 15 amino acids.

This rearrangement joins TRBV10-3 to TRBJ2-3; the D gene is possibly TRBD2 (5 bases). The V gene's germline CDR1 is ENHRY and CDR2 SYGVKD. This CDR3 is built from 14 residues. Trimming removed 8 bases at V and 0 bases at J, with 12 bases between. The CDR3 loop reads CAIRDTSSTDTQYF. CDR3 DNA: TGTGCCATCCGGGATACCAGTAGCACAGATACGCAGTATTTT.

This chain connects TRBV9 to TRBJ2-7; 10 bases align to TRBD1. In germline, CDR1 is SGDLS, CDR2 YYNGEE. V lost 0 bases and J lost 4; bases outside the gene matches: 1. The CDR3 spans 14 residues. The CDR3 loop is CASSVEGQGYEQYF. In nucleotides, the CDR3 is TGTGCCAGCAGCGTAGAGGGACAGGGGTACGAGCAGTACTTC.

V and J are TRBV5-6 and TRBJ1-1; TRBD1 might be the D (5 bases). CDR1 SGHDT and CDR2 YYEEEE come from the germline V gene. The CDR3 sequence is 16 residues long. V dropped 1 base and J dropped 11 bases, with 24 bases sitting between them. CDR3 DNA sequence: TGTGCCAGCAGCTTGTGGCAGGGCCCGAACGTAGGGAAGGCTTTCTTT. It encodes CASSLWQGPNVGKAFF.

This clone was detected only a few times. The chain joins TRBV5-5 to TRBJ2-5; the match to TRBD1 covers 10 bases. Per the germline V gene, CDR1 is SGHKS and CDR2 is YYEKEE (reference sequence). This CDR3 region has 15 residues. V lost 1 base, J lost 5 bases, and 5 bases stayed unmatched. CDR3 in amino acids: CASSLWDRGGETQYF. CDR3 sequence (DNA): TGTGCCAGCAGCTTGTGGGACAGGGGAGGCGAGACCCAGTACTTC.

J is TRBJ2-3 and V is TRBV11-2; possible D gene TRBD2, 6 bases. Germline CDR1 reads SGHAT; CDR2 reads FQNNGV. Trimming took off 5 bases at V and 0 bases at J, with 12 bases between the two ends. CDR3 length: 15 amino acids. CDR3 coding DNA: TGTGCCAGCAGCCTCGGGACTCCGAGCACAGATACGCAGTATTTT. This translates into CASSLGTPSTDTQYF.

The chain has TRBV6-1 and TRBJ2-5; 11 bases are a match to TRBD2. TRBJ2-7 explains the end of the DNA better; the J call may be wrong. The CDR3 has 16 amino acids. Germline values: CDR1 MNHNS, CDR2 SASEGT. CDR3 DNA sequence: TGTGCCAGCAGTGTGGAAGGGACTAGCGGCTCCTACGAGCAGTACTTC. It codes for CASSVEGTSGSYEQYF.

This rearrangement joins TRBV28 to TRBJ2-7; D is ambiguous. The CDR3 extends over 14 amino acids. Germline V CDR1 and CDR2: MDHEN, SYDVKM. Trimming took off 1 base at V and 0 bases at J, with 7 bases between the two ends. This chain's CDR3 is CASSLSQSSYEQYF. The CDR3 DNA reads TGTGCCAGCAGTTTATCTCAGTCCTCCTACGAGCAGTACTTC.

The chain is built from TRBV11-2 and TRBJ1-6, with TRBD1 matching over 9 bases. J lost 6 bases, V lost 5 bases, and 2 bases had no gene match. The germline V gene has CDR1 SGHAT and CDR2 FQNNGV. The CDR3 has 14 amino acids. In DNA form, the CDR3 reads TGTGCCAGCAGCCACAGGGGGCTTAATTCACCCCTCCACTTT. Its translation is CASSHRGLNSPLHF.

V and J are TRBV7-8 and TRBJ2-3; TRBD2 aligns across 11 bases. The CDR3 is made up of 16 amino acids. V gave up 2 bases and J gave up 3 bases; unmatched junction bases: 4. Germline CDR1 is SGHVS and CDR2 is FQNEAQ. CDR3 nucleotides: TGTGCCAGCAGCTTAAGGAGACTAGCGGGGACAGATACGCAGTATTTT. Translated: CASSLRRLAGTDTQYF.

DNA of the CDR3: TGTGCCAGCAGCCAAGATTGGGGCGTCTTCGACACCGGGGAGCTGTTTTTT. Translation: CASSQDWGVFDTGELFF. This chain joins TRBV4-2 and TRBJ2-2; TRBD1 is a possible D gene (5 bases). The length of the CDR3 is 17 residues. The V end lost 0 bases, the J end lost 3 bases, and 14 bases lay between the germline ends. Germline V gives CDR1 LGHNA, CDR2 YNFKEQ.

V and J are TRBV6-5 and TRBJ2-5; 9 bases match TRBD1. The J call is uncertain, as TRBJ2-7 better fits the DNA end. Germline V gives CDR1 MNHEY, CDR2 SVGAGI. The CDR3 is made up of 15 amino acids. The DNA for the CDR3 is TGTGCCAGCAGTCCGCCCGGGACAGGGAGATACGAGCAGTACTTC. Residues: CASSPPGTGRYEQYF.

In this sample, this clone turned up a few times. The V call is TRBV2, the J call TRBJ1-2; D is unclear. The CDR3 is made up of 13 amino acids. V was shortened by 7 bases and J by 5 bases, with 14 bases between the two germline ends. Germline values: CDR1 SNHLY, CDR2 FYNNEI. The CDR3 is CASIERALYGYTF. In nucleotides, the CDR3 is TGTGCCAGCATAGAGAGGGCCCTGTATGGCTACACCTTC.